This T cell receptor (beta chain) originates from a study of CD8 T cells in ankylosing spondylitis. This clonotype was counted at least ten times. What it binds is not known. V was shortened by 2 bases and J by 6 bases, with 10 bases between the two germline ends. Germline-derived CDR1 and CDR2 are MNHEY and SVGAGI. CDR3 size: 13 residues. Study observations and caveats: A CD8+ phenotype characterized the disease-linked clones, which were relatively rare in peripheral blood. Characteristic of ankylosing spondylitis blood, it appeared, was a TCR beta motif comprising eight highly homologous variants.

Quantitative barcoded 5'-RACE was used to prepare TCR beta libraries. A single record per CDR3 protein comes from TCRdb applying MiXCR to the 5' RACE reads. Counted here are under 250,000 distinct CDR3 sequences, under 12% occurring once; the ten biggest clones make up 2.6%. This receptor was identified in a male donor with ankylosing spondylitis or in good health (not recorded which). The chain is built from TRBV6-5 and TRBJ2-5; D is undetermined. Sequencing used blood, either unsorted or a sorted T cell fraction (not recorded which). CDR3 DNA: TGTGCCAGCAGTTACGGGAAAACGCAGACCCAGTACTTC. Translation: CASSYGKTQTQYF.